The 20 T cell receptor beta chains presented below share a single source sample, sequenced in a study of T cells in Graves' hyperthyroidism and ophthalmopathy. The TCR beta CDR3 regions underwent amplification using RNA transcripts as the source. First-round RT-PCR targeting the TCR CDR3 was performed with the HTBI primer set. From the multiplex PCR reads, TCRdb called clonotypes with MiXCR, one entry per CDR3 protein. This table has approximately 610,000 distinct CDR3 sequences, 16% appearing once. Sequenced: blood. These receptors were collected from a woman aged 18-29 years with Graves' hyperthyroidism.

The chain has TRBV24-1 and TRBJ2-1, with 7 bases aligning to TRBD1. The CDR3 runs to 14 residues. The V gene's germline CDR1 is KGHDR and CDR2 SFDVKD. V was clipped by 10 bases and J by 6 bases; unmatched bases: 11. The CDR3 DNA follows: TGTGCCACAACATCGGGACAGTTGAGCAATGAGCAGTTCTTC. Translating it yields CATTSGQLSNEQFF.

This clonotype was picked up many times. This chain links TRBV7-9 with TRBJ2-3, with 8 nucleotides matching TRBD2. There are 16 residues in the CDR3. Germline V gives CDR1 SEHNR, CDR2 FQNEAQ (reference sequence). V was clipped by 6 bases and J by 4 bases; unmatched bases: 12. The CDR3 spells CASRKSGGAVADTQYF. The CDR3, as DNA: TGTGCCAGCAGAAAATCCGGGGGGGCAGTGGCAGATACGCAGTATTTT.

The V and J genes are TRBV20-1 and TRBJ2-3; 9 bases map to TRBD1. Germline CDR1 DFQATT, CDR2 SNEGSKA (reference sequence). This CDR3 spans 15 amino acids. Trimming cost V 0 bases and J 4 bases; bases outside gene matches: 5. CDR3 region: CSARDDRGGPDTQYF. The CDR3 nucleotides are TGCAGTGCTAGAGATGACAGGGGGGGTCCAGATACGCAGTATTTT.

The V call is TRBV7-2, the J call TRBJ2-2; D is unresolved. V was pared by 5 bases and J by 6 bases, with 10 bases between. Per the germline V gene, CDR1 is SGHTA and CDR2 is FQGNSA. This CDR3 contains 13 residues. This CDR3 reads CASSTAFPGELFF. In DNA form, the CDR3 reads TGTGCCAGCAGCACAGCGTTCCCCGGGGAGCTGTTTTTT.

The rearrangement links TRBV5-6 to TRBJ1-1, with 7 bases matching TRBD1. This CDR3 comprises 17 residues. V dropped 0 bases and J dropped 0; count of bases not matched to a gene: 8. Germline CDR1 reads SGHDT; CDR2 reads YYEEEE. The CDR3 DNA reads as TGTGCCAGCAGCTTGGGGGGCAGGGGGGCGATGAACACTGAAGCTTTCTTT. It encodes CASSLGGRGAMNTEAFF.

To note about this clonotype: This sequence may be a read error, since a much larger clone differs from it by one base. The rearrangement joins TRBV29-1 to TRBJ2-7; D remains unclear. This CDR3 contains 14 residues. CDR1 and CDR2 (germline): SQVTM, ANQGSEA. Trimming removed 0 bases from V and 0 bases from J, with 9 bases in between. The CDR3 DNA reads TGCAGCGTTGAAGAACGGCGAGCCTCCTACGAGCAGTACTTC. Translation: CSVEERRASYEQYF.

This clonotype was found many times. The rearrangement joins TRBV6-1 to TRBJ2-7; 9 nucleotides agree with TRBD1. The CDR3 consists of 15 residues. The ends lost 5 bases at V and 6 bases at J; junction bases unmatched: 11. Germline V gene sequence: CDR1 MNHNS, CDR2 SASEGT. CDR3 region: CASSPSQGASLEQYF. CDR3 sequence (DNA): TGTGCCAGCAGTCCTTCACAGGGGGCGTCCCTCGAGCAGTACTTC.

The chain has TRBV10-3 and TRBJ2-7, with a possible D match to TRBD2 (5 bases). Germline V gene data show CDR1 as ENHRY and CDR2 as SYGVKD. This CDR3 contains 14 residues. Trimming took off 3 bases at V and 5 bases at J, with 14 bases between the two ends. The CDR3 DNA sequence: TGTGCCATCAGTGACCAGGTGGGAGTGGACGAGCAGTACTTC. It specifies CAISDQVGVDEQYF.

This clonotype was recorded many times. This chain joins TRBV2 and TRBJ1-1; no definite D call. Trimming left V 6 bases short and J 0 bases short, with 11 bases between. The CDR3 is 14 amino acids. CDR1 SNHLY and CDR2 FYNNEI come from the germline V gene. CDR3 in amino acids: CASSQTWLNTEAFF. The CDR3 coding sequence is TGTGCCAGCAGCCAAACGTGGTTGAACACTGAAGCTTTCTTT.

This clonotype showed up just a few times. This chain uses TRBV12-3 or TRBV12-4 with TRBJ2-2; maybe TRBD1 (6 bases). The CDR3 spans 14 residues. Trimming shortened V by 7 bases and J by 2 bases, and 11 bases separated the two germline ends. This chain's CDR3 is CASTRDTNTGELFF. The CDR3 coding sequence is TGTGCCAGCACCCGGGACACCAACACCGGGGAGCTGTTTTTT.

For the CDR3, the DNA is TGTGCCATCAGTGAATCGGGACAGGGCCGTACAGGGGAGGGCTACACCTTC. It yields the protein CAISESGQGRTGEGYTF. V and J are TRBV10-3 and TRBJ1-2; 9 bases are a match to TRBD1. The CDR3 spans 17 residues. Germline V CDR1 and CDR2: ENHRY, SYGVKD. The trim removed 3 bases at V and 8 bases at J, leaving 16 bases unmatched.

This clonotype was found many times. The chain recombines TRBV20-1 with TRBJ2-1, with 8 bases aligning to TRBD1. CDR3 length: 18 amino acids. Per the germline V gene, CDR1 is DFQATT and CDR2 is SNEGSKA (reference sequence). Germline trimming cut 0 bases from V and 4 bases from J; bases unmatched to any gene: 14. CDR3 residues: CSARDPLSDRVLYNEQFF. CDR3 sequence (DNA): TGCAGTGCTAGAGATCCATTATCGGACAGGGTCCTTTACAATGAGCAGTTCTTC.

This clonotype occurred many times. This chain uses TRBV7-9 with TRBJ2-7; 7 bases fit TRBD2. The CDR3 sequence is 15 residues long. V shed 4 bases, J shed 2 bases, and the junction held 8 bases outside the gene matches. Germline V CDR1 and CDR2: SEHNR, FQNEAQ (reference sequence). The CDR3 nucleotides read TGTGCCAGCAGCTCCATAGCGGGCCGACCCTACGAGCAGTACTTC. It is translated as CASSSIAGRPYEQYF.

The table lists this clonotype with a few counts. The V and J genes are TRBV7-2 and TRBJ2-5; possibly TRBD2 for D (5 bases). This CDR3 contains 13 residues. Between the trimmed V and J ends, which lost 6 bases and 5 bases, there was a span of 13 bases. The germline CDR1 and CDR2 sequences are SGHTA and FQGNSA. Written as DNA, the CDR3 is TGTGCCAGCAGGAGGGATCGGTGGGAGACCCAGTACTTC. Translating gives CASRRDRWETQYF.

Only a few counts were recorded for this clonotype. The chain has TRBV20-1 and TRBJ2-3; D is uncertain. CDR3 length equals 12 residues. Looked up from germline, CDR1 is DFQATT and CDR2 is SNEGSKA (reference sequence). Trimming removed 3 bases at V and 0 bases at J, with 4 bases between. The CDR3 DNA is TGCAGTGCTAGGTCTAGCACAGATACGCAGTATTTT. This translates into CSARSSTDTQYF.

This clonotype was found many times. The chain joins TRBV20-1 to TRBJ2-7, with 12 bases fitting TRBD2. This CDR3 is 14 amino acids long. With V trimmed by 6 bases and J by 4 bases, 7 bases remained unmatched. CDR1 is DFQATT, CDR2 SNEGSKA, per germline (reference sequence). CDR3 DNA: TGCAGTGCCCCACTAGCGGGGGGAGGGTACGAGCAGTACTTC. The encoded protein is CSAPLAGGGYEQYF.

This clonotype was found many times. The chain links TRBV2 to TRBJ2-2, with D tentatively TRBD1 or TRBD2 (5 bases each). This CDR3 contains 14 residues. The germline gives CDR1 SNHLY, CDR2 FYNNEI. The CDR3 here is CSSARGINTGELFF. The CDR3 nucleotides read TGTTCATCAGCTCGGGGCATCAACACCGGGGAGCTGTTTTTT.

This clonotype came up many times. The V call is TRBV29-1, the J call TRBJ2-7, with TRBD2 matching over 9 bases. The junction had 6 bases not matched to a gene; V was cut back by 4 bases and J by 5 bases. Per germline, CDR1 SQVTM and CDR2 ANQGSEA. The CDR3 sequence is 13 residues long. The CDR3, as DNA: TGCAGCGTTGTTTTAGCGGGGGATAACGAGCAGTACTTC. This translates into CSVVLAGDNEQYF.

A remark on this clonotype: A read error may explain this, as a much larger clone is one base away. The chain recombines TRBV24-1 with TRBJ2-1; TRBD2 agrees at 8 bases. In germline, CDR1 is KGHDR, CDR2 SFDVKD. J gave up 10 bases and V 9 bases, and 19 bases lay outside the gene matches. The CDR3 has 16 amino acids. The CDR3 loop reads CATLQLKSGLVYEQFF. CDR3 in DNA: TGTGCCACCCTCCAATTAAAATCGGGACTAGTCTACGAGCAGTTCTTC.

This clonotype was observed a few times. For the CDR3, the DNA is TGCAGCGTCTATCGGACAGGGGGCAACTATGGCTACACCTTC. Protein product: CSVYRTGGNYGYTF. The chain carries TRBV29-1 and TRBJ1-2; 11 bases agree with TRBD1. CDR1 is SQVTM, CDR2 ANQGSEA, per germline. V was clipped by 6 bases and J by 2 bases; unmatched bases: 5. The CDR3 has 14 residues.